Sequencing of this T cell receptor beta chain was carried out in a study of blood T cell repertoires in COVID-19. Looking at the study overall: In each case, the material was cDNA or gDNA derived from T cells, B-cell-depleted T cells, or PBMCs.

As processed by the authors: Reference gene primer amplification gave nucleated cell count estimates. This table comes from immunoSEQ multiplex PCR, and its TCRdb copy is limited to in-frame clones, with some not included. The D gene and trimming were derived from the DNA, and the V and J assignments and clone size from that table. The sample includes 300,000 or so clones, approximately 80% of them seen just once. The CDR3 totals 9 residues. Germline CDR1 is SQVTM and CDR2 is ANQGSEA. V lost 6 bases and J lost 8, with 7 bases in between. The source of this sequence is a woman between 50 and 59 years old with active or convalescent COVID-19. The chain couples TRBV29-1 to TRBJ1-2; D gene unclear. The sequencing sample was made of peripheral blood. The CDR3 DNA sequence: TGCAGCGTGTCTAAAGGCTACACCTTC. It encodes CSVSKGYTF.